This passage covers 9 T cell receptor beta chains from one sample sequenced in a study of early T cells in non-severe SARS-CoV-2 infection. TCRdb re-called the 5' RACE reads through MiXCR, storing one row per CDR3 protein. The table includes some 50,000 distinct CDR3 sequences, 8.5% to 10% detected once. This specimen consisted of whole blood, obtained at baseline. These receptors originate from an adult who was a healthcare worker with PCR-confirmed SARS-CoV-2 infection or an uninfected control (not recorded which).

This clonotype was seen at least ten times. The chain uses TRBV7-2 and TRBJ2-2, with D hard to call. CDR3 length: 12 residues. CDR1 and CDR2 from the germline V gene are SGHTA and FQGNSA. Trimming removed 8 bases at V and 0 bases at J, with 4 bases between. CDR3 sequence: CASGPNTGELFF. CDR3 sequence (DNA): TGTGCCAGCGGGCCGAACACCGGGGAGCTGTTTTTT.

This clonotype turned up a few times. This CDR3 reads CAISESTSGSYEQYF. The CDR3 DNA follows: TGTGCCATCAGTGAGTCTACTAGCGGGAGCTACGAGCAGTACTTC. V and J are TRBV10-3 and TRBJ2-7; TRBD2 agrees at 11 bases. This CDR3 spans 15 amino acids. The trim removed 0 bases at V and 3 bases at J, leaving 1 base unmatched. Germline V gene lookup returns CDR1 ENHRY and CDR2 SYGVKD.

This clonotype was found many times. The chain links TRBV20-1 to TRBJ1-6, with 8 bases identical to TRBD1. The CDR3 spans 16 residues. The V and J ends lost 0 bases and 6 bases, in that order; junction bases with no gene match: 7. The germline V gene encodes CDR1 DFQATT and CDR2 SNEGSKA (reference sequence). This CDR3 is CSARDGLGQVNSPLHF. The CDR3 DNA follows: TGCAGTGCTAGAGACGGGCTGGGACAGGTTAATTCACCCCTCCACTTT.

The chain has TRBV2 and TRBJ1-2, with D unresolved. The germline V and J ends were trimmed by 7 bases and 4 bases, with 16 bases remaining between them. The CDR3 covers 14 residues. In germline, CDR1 is SNHLY, CDR2 FYNNEI. The CDR3 is CASTPGMQSYGYTF. The CDR3 DNA follows: TGTGCCAGCACCCCGGGGATGCAGAGCTATGGCTACACCTTC. Combining the CDR3 with reference TRBV2 and TRBJ1-2 gives the whole variable domain EPEVTQTPSHQVTQMGQEVILRCVPISNHLYFYWYRQILGQKVEFLVSFYNNEISEKSEIFDDQFSVERPDGSNFTLKIRSTKLEDSAMYFCASTPGMQSYGYTFGSGTRLTVV.

This clonotype turned up a few times. The chain has TRBV18 and TRBJ2-2; D ambiguous. There are 12 residues in the CDR3. V was pared by 7 bases and J by 4 bases, with 7 bases between. Germline assignment: CDR1 KGHSH and CDR2 LQKENI. The CDR3, as DNA: TGTGCCAGCTGTTCTATCACCGGGGAGCTGTTTTTT. Protein sequence: CASCSITGELFF.

This clonotype was seen only a few times. The chain is built from TRBV9 and TRBJ1-1; a weak D match, TRBD1 (6 bases). The CDR3 extends over 17 amino acids. The germline V gene has CDR1 SGDLS and CDR2 YYNGEE. Trimming removed 0 bases at V and 5 bases at J, with 20 bases between. The CDR3 spells CASSVVTGRPRGTEAFF. The CDR3 DNA reads as TGTGCCAGCAGCGTAGTAACAGGGAGGCCGAGAGGGACTGAAGCTTTCTTT.

This clonotype was observed a few times. The chain has TRBV28 and TRBJ2-3, with 7 bases matching TRBD1. V lost 8 bases and J lost 7; bases outside the gene matches: 9. CDR3 length equals 13 residues. The germline CDR1 and CDR2 sequences are MDHEN and SYDVKM. The CDR3 DNA sequence: TGTGCCAGCCGGGGACAGCATTACTATACGCAGTATTTT. Its translation is CASRGQHYYTQYF.

Only a few counts were recorded for this clonotype. V gene TRBV12-3 or TRBV12-4 combines with J gene TRBJ2-1; 9 bases agree with TRBD1. Unmatched junction bases numbered 11, after V lost 6 bases and J lost 14 bases. This CDR3 comprises 13 residues. CDR3 in amino acids: CASSQGTGNWEFF. The CDR3 coding sequence is TGTGCCAGCAGCCAGGGGACAGGGAACTGGGAGTTCTTC.

This clonotype was counted ten times or more. This chain connects TRBV20-1 to TRBJ1-1, with 7 bases fitting TRBD1. Unmatched junction bases numbered 6, after V lost 1 base and J lost 4 bases. There are 14 residues in the CDR3. The germline gives CDR1 DFQATT, CDR2 SNEGSKA (reference sequence). The CDR3 sequence is CSARGGGQTTEAFF. The CDR3 DNA sequence: TGCAGTGCTAGAGGTGGGGGACAGACCACTGAAGCTTTCTTT.